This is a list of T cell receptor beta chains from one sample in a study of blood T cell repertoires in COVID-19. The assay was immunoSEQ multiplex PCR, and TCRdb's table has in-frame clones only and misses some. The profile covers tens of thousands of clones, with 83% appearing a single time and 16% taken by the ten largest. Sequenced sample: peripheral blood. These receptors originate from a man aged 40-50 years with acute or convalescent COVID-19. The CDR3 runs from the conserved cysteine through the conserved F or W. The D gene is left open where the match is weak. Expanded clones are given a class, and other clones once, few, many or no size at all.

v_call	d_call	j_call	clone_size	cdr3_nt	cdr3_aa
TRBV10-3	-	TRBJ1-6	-	TGTGCCATCAGTGAGGACAGGATAAAGAACAATTCACCCCTCCACTTT	CAISEDRIKNNSPLHF
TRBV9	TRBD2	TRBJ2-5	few	TGTGCCAGCAGCGTAGACAGCGGGAGAGGAGAGACCCAGTACTTC	CASSVDSGRGETQYF
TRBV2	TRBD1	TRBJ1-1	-	TGTGCCAGCAGCCGACAGGGGGGAACGAACACTGAAGCTTTCTTT	CASSRQGGTNTEAFF
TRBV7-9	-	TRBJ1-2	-	TGTGCCAGCAGCTTTAAGGGACACGAGACCTATGGCTACACCTTC	CASSFKGHETYGYTF
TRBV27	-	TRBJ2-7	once	TGTGCCAGCAGACCAGGGGTAGGAGGAGAGCAGTACTTC	CASRPGVGGEQYF
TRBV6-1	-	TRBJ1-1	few	TGTGCCAGCAGTGAGGGGGGAAGGAACACTGAAGCTTTCTTT	CASSEGGRNTEAFF
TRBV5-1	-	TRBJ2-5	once	TGCGCCAGCAGCTTACAGGAGAGGGAGACCCAGTACTTC	CASSLQERETQYF
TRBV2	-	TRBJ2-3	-	TGTGCCAGCCTTGGGCAAGCAGATACGCAGTATTTT	CASLGQADTQYF
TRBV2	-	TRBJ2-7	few	TGTGCCAGCAGTGACAGGGAATACGAGCAGTACTTC	CASSDREYEQYF
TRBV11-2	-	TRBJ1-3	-	TGTGCCAGCAGCTTAGAGTCGGGGGCTGGAAACACCATATATTTT	CASSLESGAGNTIYF
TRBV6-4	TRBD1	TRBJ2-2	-	TGTGCCAGCAGTCGTGAGGGGGCGATCAAAACCGGGGAGCTGTTTTTT	CASSREGAIKTGELFF
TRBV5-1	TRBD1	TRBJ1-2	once	TGCGCCAGCAGCTTATGGACAGGGAACTATGGCTACACCTTC	CASSLWTGNYGYTF
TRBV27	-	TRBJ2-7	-	TGTGCCAGCAGTTCAAGGTCGGGGGTGCACGAGCAGTACTTC	CASSSRSGVHEQYF
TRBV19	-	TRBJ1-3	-	TGTGCCAGTAGTATAGAAACGAGCTCTGGAAACACCATATATTTT	CASSIETSSGNTIYF
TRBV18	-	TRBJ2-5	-	TGTGCCAGCCAGGGGACCCCGCAAGAGACCCAGTACTTC	CASQGTPQETQYF
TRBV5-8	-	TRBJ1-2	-	TGTGCCAGCAGCTTGCGGGAGGGTTATTATGGCTACACCTTC	CASSLREGYYGYTF
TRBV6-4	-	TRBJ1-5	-	TGTGCCAGCAGTGACTCGGGGATGCAAAGGGGACAGCCCCAGCATTTT	CASSDSGMQRGQPQHF
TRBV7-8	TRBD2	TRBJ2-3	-	TGTGCCACCACTAGCGGGGGGAGCACAGATACGCAGTATTTT	CATTSGGSTDTQYF
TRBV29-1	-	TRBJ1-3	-	TGCAGCGTTTTACTCGGCTCTGGAAACACCATATATTTT	CSVLLGSGNTIYF
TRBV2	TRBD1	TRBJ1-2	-	TGTGCCAGCAGTCGGGACAGGGCATATGGCTACACCTTC	CASSRDRAYGYTF
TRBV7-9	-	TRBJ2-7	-	TGTGCCAGCTTGAACGGAGATTCCACCTACGAGCAGTACTTC	CASLNGDSTYEQYF
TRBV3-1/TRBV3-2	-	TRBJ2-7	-	TGTGCCAGCAGCAACGGAGGGATAAGCTCCTACGAGCAGTACTTC	CASSNGGISSYEQYF
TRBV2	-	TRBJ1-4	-	TGTGCCAGCAGTGAGTTATGGGGAGAACATGAAAAACTGTTTTTT	CASSELWGEHEKLFF
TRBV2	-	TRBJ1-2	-	TGTGCCAGCAGAGCAGACAGAAACTATGGCTACACCTTC	CASRADRNYGYTF
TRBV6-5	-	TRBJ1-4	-	TGTGCCAGCAGCCAGGAGTTAGCAGGGTATGAAAAACTGTTTTTT	CASSQELAGYEKLFF
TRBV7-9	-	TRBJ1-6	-	TGTGCCAGCAGCTTAGTGTTTGAGAGTCCACCCCTCCACTTT	CASSLVFESPPLHF
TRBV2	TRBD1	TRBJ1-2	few	TGTGCCAGCGCCGCTGACAGGGGGTACTATGGCTACACCTTC	CASAADRGYYGYTF
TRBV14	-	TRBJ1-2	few	TGTGCCAGCAGCCAAGGATGGGCGGGCTACACCTTC	CASSQGWAGYTF
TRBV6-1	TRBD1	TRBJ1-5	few	TGTGCCAGCAGTGAAGGACAGGGGGATCAGCCCCAGCATTTT	CASSEGQGDQPQHF
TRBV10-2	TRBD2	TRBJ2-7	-	TGCGCCAGCAGTGACCCTAGCGGGAGTCCCCTCCCCCTCTCCTACGAGCAGTACTTC	CASSDPSGSPLPLSYEQYF
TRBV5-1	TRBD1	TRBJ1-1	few	TGCGCCAGCAGCTCGAACAGGGGCAGGACTGAAGCTTTCTTT	CASSSNRGRTEAFF
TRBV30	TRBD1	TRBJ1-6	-	TGTGCCTGGAGTGTAACCCGAACGGGACAGGGGAAGAGTTCACCCCTCCACTTT	CAWSVTRTGQGKSSPLHF
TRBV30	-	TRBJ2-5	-	TGTGCCTGGAGTGTACTTAGGGTGGAGGGAGAGACCCAGTACTTC	CAWSVLRVEGETQYF
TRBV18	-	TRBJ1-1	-	TGTGCCAGCTCACGACTCGACAGTGAAGCTTTCTTT	CASSRLDSEAFF
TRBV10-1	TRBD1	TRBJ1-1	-	TGCGCCAGCAGCTACGAACGGGACAGGGGGCCGACTGAAGCTTTCTTT	CASSYERDRGPTEAFF
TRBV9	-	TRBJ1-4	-	TGTGCCAGCAGCGTAGGGACACACAGTGAAAAACTGTTTTTT	CASSVGTHSEKLFF
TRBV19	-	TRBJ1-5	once	TGTGCCAGTTTGGAGGGCGACAATCAGCCCCAGCATTTT	CASLEGDNQPQHF
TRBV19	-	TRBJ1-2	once	TGTGCCAGTACAAAGCCAGGGCTCTATGGCTACACCTTC	CASTKPGLYGYTF
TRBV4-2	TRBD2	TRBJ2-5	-	TGTGCCAGCAGCCGAGCTAGCGGGGTCGGGGAGACCCAGTACTTC	CASSRASGVGETQYF
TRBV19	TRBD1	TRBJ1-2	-	TGTGCCAGTAGTATCGGCCTCACAGGGGGCGATTATGGCTACACCTTC	CASSIGLTGGDYGYTF
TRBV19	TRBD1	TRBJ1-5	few	TGTGCCAGTAAGGGGGGACAGCCCAATCAGCCCCAGCATTTT	CASKGGQPNQPQHF
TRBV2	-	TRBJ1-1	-	TGTGCCAGCAGTGGAGAAAAACAGGGATTTAACACTGAAGCTTTCTTT	CASSGEKQGFNTEAFF
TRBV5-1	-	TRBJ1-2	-	TGCGCCAGCAGCTTGGCGCTAAACTATGGCTACACCTTC	CASSLALNYGYTF
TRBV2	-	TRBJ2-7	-	TGTGCCAGCAGTGAAGCGGGTTGGCAGGGGAACTACGAGCAGTACTTC	CASSEAGWQGNYEQYF
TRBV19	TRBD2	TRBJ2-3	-	TGTGCCAGCGCGACTAGCGGGGGTATTTCAGATACGCAGTATTTT	CASATSGGISDTQYF
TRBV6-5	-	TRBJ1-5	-	TGTGCCAGCCGAACCGGGGGGTTTCAGCCCCAGCATTTT	CASRTGGFQPQHF
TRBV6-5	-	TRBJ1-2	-	TGTGCCAGCAGTCGGAACAGGGATGGCTACACCTTC	CASSRNRDGYTF
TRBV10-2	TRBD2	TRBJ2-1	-	TGCGCCAGCAGTGAGGTGGGACTAGCGGCCTACAATGAGCAGTTCTTC	CASSEVGLAAYNEQFF
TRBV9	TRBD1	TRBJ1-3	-	TGTGCCAGCAGCATGGGGACAGGGCCCTTGGATTTT	CASSMGTGPLDF
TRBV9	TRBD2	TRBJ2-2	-	TGTGCCAGCAGCGCGCCCCTGAGCGGGGGGTTTTACGGGGAGCTGTTTTTT	CASSAPLSGGFYGELFF
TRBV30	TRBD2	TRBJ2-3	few	TGTGCCTGGAGTATGGCTAGCGGGAGTTACGATACGCAGTATTTT	CAWSMASGSYDTQYF
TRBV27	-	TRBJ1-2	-	TGTGCCAGCAGTTTTGAGGGTCTAGGGAAATATGGCTACACCTTC	CASSFEGLGKYGYTF
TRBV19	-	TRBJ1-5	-	TGTGCCAGTAGTATTGCGGGTCCCAGTCAGCCCCAGCATTTT	CASSIAGPSQPQHF